The 29 T cell receptor beta chains below all came from one sample that was sequenced in a study of T cells in Graves' hyperthyroidism and ophthalmopathy. RNA transcripts yielded amplified TCR beta CDR3 regions. First-round RT-PCR with HTBI primers amplified the TCR CDR3 region. Each CDR3 protein is one row after TCRdb ran MiXCR on the multiplex PCR reads. The top ten clones hold around 10% of a sample with roughly 380,000 distinct CDR3 sequences, about 14% of them seen once. The sample was blood. All receptors come from a woman aged 55-70 years with Graves' hyperthyroidism.

This clonotype was observed at least ten times. The gene calls are TRBV3-1 and TRBJ2-7; D possibly corresponds to TRBD1 (5 bases). Germline V gene sequence: CDR1 LGHDT, CDR2 YNNKEL (reference sequence). V was trimmed by 1 base and J by 4 bases, leaving 14 bases between them. This CDR3 has 15 residues. CDR3 sequence (DNA): TGTGCCAGCAGCCAAGGGGTTGCAGGGTTATACGAGCAGTACTTC. Its translation: CASSQGVAGLYEQYF.

This clonotype appeared many times. The chain has TRBV4-1 and TRBJ2-3; TRBD2 matches at 8 bases. The germline V gene has CDR1 MGHRA and CDR2 YSYEKL. J gave up 6 bases and V 2 bases, and 4 bases lay outside the gene matches. This CDR3 has 14 residues. The CDR3 loop is CASSQYGGRDTQYF. The CDR3 bases are TGCGCCAGCAGCCAATATGGCGGGAGGGATACGCAGTATTTT.

This clonotype was counted at least ten times. J is TRBJ2-6 and V is TRBV12-3 or TRBV12-4; 8 positions match TRBD1. This CDR3 is built from 15 residues. J gave up 2 bases and V 8 bases, and 5 bases lay outside the gene matches. The CDR3 region has the DNA TGTGCCAGCGGACAGGGTCTAGCTGGGGCCAACGTCCTGACTTTC. This codes for CASGQGLAGANVLTF.

This clonotype has just a few counts. The chain has TRBV19 and TRBJ2-1; 10 bases map to TRBD2. Germline CDR1 reads LNHDA; CDR2 reads SQIVND (reference sequence). The CDR3 is 19 residues long. The V segment lost 1 base and the J segment 4 bases; nucleotides outside the gene matches: 13. Here the CDR3 DNA reads TGTGCCAGTAGTATAGGTCTGGCTAGCGGGAGCCCCAAGTACAATGAGCAGTTCTTC. Translation gives CASSIGLASGSPKYNEQFF.

This clonotype was counted many times. The V gene is TRBV20-1, the J gene TRBJ2-7; 9 bases agree with TRBD1. V shed 3 bases and J 5 bases; nucleotides not matched to a gene: 8. The CDR3 extends over 14 amino acids. Germline CDR1 reads DFQATT; CDR2 reads SNEGSKA (reference sequence). The CDR3, as DNA: TGCAGTGCTAGCCGACAGGGGGGTAACCACGAGCAGTACTTC. Its protein product is CSASRQGGNHEQYF.

The chain uses TRBV11-2 and TRBJ2-2; D remains unclear. Trimming pared 3 bases from V and 4 bases from J, leaving 12 bases between. The CDR3 totals 15 residues. Germline CDR1 reads SGHAT; CDR2 reads FQNNGV. The CDR3 protein is CASSFGPDLTGELFF. CDR3 sequence (DNA): TGTGCCAGCAGCTTCGGACCTGACCTCACCGGGGAGCTGTTTTTT.

The V gene is TRBV20-1, the J gene TRBJ2-3; no reliable D call. CDR1 is DFQATT and CDR2 is SNEGSKA in the germline V gene (reference sequence). This CDR3 contains 15 residues. Trimming left V 3 bases short and J 2 bases short, with 15 bases between. The CDR3 is CSASPPTGFTDTQYF. In DNA form, the CDR3 reads TGCAGTGCTAGTCCTCCCACCGGCTTCACAGATACGCAGTATTTT.

This clonotype was seen repeatedly, ten times or more. This sequence joins TRBV7-9 and TRBJ2-3; 8 bases are a match to TRBD2. The V gene's germline CDR1 is SEHNR and CDR2 FQNEAQ (reference sequence). The length of the CDR3 is 13 residues. V gave up 11 bases and J gave up 3 bases; unmatched junction bases: 7. The CDR3 DNA reads as TGTGCCCCCGGGCCTAGCGGGACAGATACGCAGTATTTT. This gives the protein CAPGPSGTDTQYF.

The CDR3 loop is CASRTTGTGNNQPQHF. The DNA of the CDR3 is TGTGCCAGCAGAACCACCGGGACAGGGAACAATCAGCCCCAGCATTTT. The chain couples TRBV12-3 or TRBV12-4 to TRBJ1-5, with 9 bases aligning to TRBD1. This CDR3 spans 16 amino acids. Trimming removed 6 bases from V and 3 bases from J; junction bases left unmatched: 9.

In this sample, this clonotype turned up once. V gene TRBV5-1 combines with J gene TRBJ2-1; 7 bases align to TRBD1. The CDR3 is made up of 15 amino acids. Germline CDR1 is SGHRS and CDR2 is YFSETQ. V gave up 0 bases and J gave up 7 bases; unmatched junction bases: 7. The CDR3 reads CASSLGGGAGNEQFF. Here the CDR3 DNA reads TGCGCCAGCAGCTTGGGAGGGGGCGCGGGTAATGAGCAGTTCTTC. The whole variable domain, filled in from reference TRBV5-1 and TRBJ2-1, reads KAGVTQTPRYLIKTRGQQVTLSCSPISGHRSVSWYQQTPGQGLQFLFEYFSETQRNKGNFPGRFSGRQFSNSRSEMNVSTLELGDSALYLCASSLGGGAGNEQFFGPGTRLTVL.

The genes are TRBV11-2 and TRBJ2-7, with D unclear. This CDR3 is built from 11 residues. From germline, CDR1 is SGHAT and CDR2 FQNNGV. V was shortened by 6 bases and J by 5 bases, with 8 bases between the two germline ends. The CDR3: CASSRSNEQYF. The DNA for the CDR3 is TGTGCCAGCAGTCGGAGCAACGAGCAGTACTTC.

This clonotype showed up many times. The rearrangement links TRBV20-1 to TRBJ1-6; D might be TRBD1 (5 bases). Germline V gene sequence: CDR1 DFQATT, CDR2 SNEGSKA (reference sequence). With 0 bases removed from V and 7 bases from J, the gap between germline ends came to 7 bases. The CDR3 sequence is 13 residues long. DNA for the CDR3: TGCAGTGCTAGAGAAGGGGTCAATTCACCCCTCCACTTT. It specifies CSAREGVNSPLHF.

V and J are TRBV19 and TRBJ1-1; 7 bases line up with TRBD1. Germline CDR1 reads LNHDA; CDR2 reads SQIVND (reference sequence). Trimming removed 6 bases from V and 4 bases from J; junction bases left unmatched: 20. The CDR3 spans 18 residues. This chain's CDR3 is CASRPPGVVRGHSTEAFF. The CDR3 DNA follows: TGTGCCAGTAGGCCCCCGGGCGTGGTAAGGGGGCACAGCACTGAAGCTTTCTTT.

The chain couples TRBV11-2 to TRBJ2-3; D gene unclear. CDR1 is SGHAT, CDR2 FQNNGV, per germline. V lost 4 bases and J lost 6, with 11 bases in between. This CDR3 is built from 13 residues. The CDR3 here is CASSSPRADTQYF. Here the CDR3 DNA reads TGTGCCAGCAGCTCGCCCCGGGCCGATACGCAGTATTTT.

This clonotype occurred many times. J is TRBJ1-2 and V is TRBV7-9; TRBD1 agrees at 8 bases. V lost 2 bases, J lost 6 bases, and 2 bases stayed unmatched. The CDR3 is made up of 13 amino acids. CDR1 and CDR2 (germline): SEHNR, FQNEAQ (reference sequence). CDR3 sequence (DNA): TGTGCCAGCAGCTTACAGGGGGCGCATGGCTACACCTTC. Its protein product is CASSLQGAHGYTF.

This clonotype was seen at least ten times. This chain uses TRBV2 with TRBJ1-1; D uncertain. This CDR3 has 11 amino acids. V lost 4 bases, J lost 8 bases, and 8 bases lay in between. From germline, CDR1 is SNHLY and CDR2 FYNNEI. Written as DNA, the CDR3 is TGTGCCAGCAGTGGAGGAGTGGAAGCTTTCTTT. Translating it yields CASSGGVEAFF.

At least ten counts were recorded for this clonotype. V gene TRBV19 combines with J gene TRBJ2-1, with D tentatively TRBD2 (6 bases). The CDR3 is made up of 15 amino acids. Germline CDR1 reads LNHDA; CDR2 reads SQIVND (reference sequence). V was clipped by 9 bases and J by 4 bases, with 19 bases between them. CDR3 in amino acids: CASRAGSFGYNEQFF. CDR3 nucleotide sequence: TGTGCCAGCCGGGCGGGGAGCTTTGGGTACAATGAGCAGTTCTTC.

In this sample, this clonotype turned up many times. The V and J genes are TRBV11-2 and TRBJ1-4; D uncertain. Germline lookup yields CDR1 SGHAT and CDR2 FQNNGV. With 5 bases removed from V and 1 base from J, the gap between germline ends came to 11 bases. The CDR3 sequence is 15 residues long. CDR3 in amino acids: CASSPPGLTNEKLFF. Here the CDR3 DNA reads TGTGCCAGCAGCCCACCCGGCCTAACTAATGAAAAACTGTTTTTT.

This clonotype has a count of ten or more. The chain has TRBV20-1 and TRBJ2-3; D is undetermined. Germline CDR1 DFQATT, CDR2 SNEGSKA (reference sequence). V gave up 0 bases and J gave up 2 bases, with 6 bases separating them. The CDR3 runs 13 residues. The CDR3: CSAREQNTDTQYF. CDR3 bases: TGCAGTGCTAGAGAACAGAACACAGATACGCAGTATTTT.

In regard to this clonotype: Given a much more abundant clone one base away, this may be a read error. The J gene is TRBJ2-5, the V gene TRBV29-1; TRBD1 aligns across 7 bases. The CDR3 has 14 residues. Germline CDR1 SQVTM, CDR2 ANQGSEA. The CDR3 region has the DNA TGCAGCGTACCGGGACAGACAGACCAAGAGGCCCAGTACTTC. It encodes CSVPGQTDQEAQYF. Drawing the rest from reference TRBV29-1 and TRBJ2-5, the complete variable domain is SAVISQKPSRDICQRGTSLTIQCQVDSQVTMMFWYRQQPGQSLTLIATANQGSEATYESGFVIDKFPISRPNLTFSTLTVSNMSPEDSSIYLCSVPGQTDQEAQYFGPGTRLLVL.

Many counts were recorded for this clonotype. V gene TRBV11-3 combines with J gene TRBJ1-1; 7 bases are shared with TRBD1. Germline V gives CDR1 SGHNT, CDR2 YENEEA. The CDR3 spans 16 residues. V trimming: 5 bases; J trimming: 0 bases; junction bases outside the gene matches: 9. The CDR3 is CASSRRQGPLNTEAFF. Here the CDR3 DNA reads TGTGCCAGCAGCCGGCGACAGGGACCTCTGAACACTGAAGCTTTCTTT.

This clonotype was detected many times. V gene TRBV5-1 combines with J gene TRBJ2-1; the D gene is possibly TRBD2 (6 bases). CDR3 size: 16 residues. V gave up 6 bases and J gave up 5 bases, with 21 bases separating them. Per germline, CDR1 SGHRS and CDR2 YFSETQ. The CDR3 DNA sequence: TGCGCCAGCACCCTTTCTATCAGCGGGCAGAACAATGAGCAGTTCTTC. This sequence encodes CASTLSISGQNNEQFF.

This chain connects TRBV19 to TRBJ2-1; 15 positions match TRBD2. Per the germline V gene, CDR1 is LNHDA and CDR2 is SQIVND (reference sequence). V trimming: 5 bases; J trimming: 4 bases; junction bases outside the gene matches: 9. This CDR3 has 18 amino acids. The CDR3 spells CASSSLGLAGGRYNEQFF. CDR3 DNA: TGTGCCAGTAGTTCGCTGGGACTAGCGGGAGGTCGGTACAATGAGCAGTTCTTC.

In its sample, this clonotype was seen many times. The chain recombines TRBV30 with TRBJ1-2; TRBD1 matches at 7 bases. Losses at the gene ends were 4 bases for V and 5 bases for J; bases not matched to a gene: 10. The CDR3 extends over 14 amino acids. Germline loops: CDR1 GTSNPN, CDR2 SVGIG (reference sequence). CDR3 in amino acids: CAWTRDSPLYGYTF. CDR3 bases: TGTGCCTGGACCCGGGACAGCCCATTGTATGGCTACACCTTC.

The chain carries TRBV7-3 and TRBJ1-2; TRBD1 might be the D (6 bases). The V gene's germline CDR1 is SGHTA and CDR2 FQGTGA. The CDR3 is 13 residues long. Trimming took off 9 bases at V and 8 bases at J, with 19 bases between the two ends. The CDR3 nucleotides are TGTGCCAGTAGTATAGAGGACAGCGCGGGCTACACCTTC. Translated: CASSIEDSAGYTF.

The sample holds many counts of this clonotype. The CDR3 protein is CSVEWQGSGYTF. The CDR3 DNA sequence: TGCAGCGTTGAATGGCAGGGAAGTGGCTACACCTTC. The chain has TRBV29-1 and TRBJ1-2, with D possibly being TRBD1 (5 bases). The germline V gene has CDR1 SQVTM and CDR2 ANQGSEA. The V and J ends lost 2 bases and 7 bases respectively, with 11 bases between them. The CDR3 contains 12 residues.

This clonotype was counted a few times. The V and J genes are TRBV20-1 and TRBJ2-1; 9 bases align to TRBD2. Per germline, CDR1 DFQATT and CDR2 SNEGSKA (reference sequence). V lost 3 bases to trimming and J lost 9 bases; unmatched junction nucleotides: 3. This CDR3 spans 12 amino acids. CDR3 in amino acids: CSARISGGEQFF. In DNA form, the CDR3 reads TGCAGTGCTAGGATTAGCGGGGGTGAGCAGTTCTTC.

Ten or more counts support this clonotype. The chain carries TRBV18 and TRBJ2-1; D is unclear. Germline V gives CDR1 KGHSH, CDR2 LQKENI. This CDR3 has 14 amino acids. V shed 0 bases and J shed 9 bases, with 12 bases lying between them. CDR3: CASSPPLRWGEQFF. The CDR3 DNA follows: TGTGCCAGCTCACCACCGTTGCGGTGGGGTGAGCAGTTCTTC.

As to this clonotype: This clone may be a read error of a much larger clone one base away. CDR3 DNA: TGTGCCAGCAGTCTAGCGGAGCTCTACGATGAGCAGTTCTTC. Protein sequence: CASSLAELYDEQFF. The rearrangement uses TRBV12-3 or TRBV12-4 and TRBJ2-1; 7 bases are shared with TRBD2. The CDR3 totals 14 residues.